This is a list of T cell receptor beta chains from one sample in a study of Ad26.COV2.S vaccination and SARS-CoV-2 variants. Assay: immunoSEQ multiplex PCR; the TCRdb copy retains only in-frame clones and omits some. The sample lists 400,000 or so clones, about 85% occurring once. The material sequenced was peripheral blood, taken in a trial of Ad26.COV2.S vaccine versus placebo. The receptors shown here come from a person between 18 and 60 years old who received the Ad26.COV2.S COVID-19 vaccine or a placebo. Each CDR3 is given with its conserved first and last residue. D genes are given only for firm matches. Size tells how often a clone was seen (once, few, many) or the class of an expanded clone, and some rows leave it out.

size: -; J: TRBJ2-6; V: TRBV7-2; D: -; DNA: TGTGCCAGCTCGAGCCAGGGCGGGTCTGGGGCCAACGTCCTGACTTTC; CDR3: CASSSQGGSGANVLTF
size: -; J: TRBJ2-5; V: TRBV7-2; D: TRBD2; DNA: TGTGCCAGCAGCTTCCCCCTCGGGACTAGCGGGGGAAAGACCCAGTACTTC; CDR3: CASSFPLGTSGGKTQYF
size: -; J: TRBJ2-5; V: TRBV7-9; D: -; DNA: TGTGCCAGCAGCTTAGCGCAAGGACCGCCTCTAGAGACCCAGTACTTC; CDR3: CASSLAQGPPLETQYF
size: -; J: TRBJ1-1; V: TRBV23-1; D: -; DNA: TGCGCCAGCAGTCAATCGTCCGGGGTTGGGAACACTGAAGCTTTCTTT; CDR3: CASSQSSGVGNTEAFF
size: -; J: TRBJ1-1; V: TRBV9; D: -; DNA: TGTGCCAGCAGCGTAGATTACAGTAACACTGAAGCTTTCTTT; CDR3: CASSVDYSNTEAFF
size: -; J: TRBJ2-5; V: TRBV27; D: -; DNA: TGTGCCAGCAGTCCATGGGGGATACAAGAGACCCAGTACTTC; CDR3: CASSPWGIQETQYF
size: -; J: TRBJ1-1; V: TRBV7-2; D: -; DNA: TGTGCCAGCAGCTGGGGACAACCCACTGAAGCTTTCTTT; CDR3: CASSWGQPTEAFF
size: -; J: TRBJ2-1; V: TRBV3-1/TRBV3-2; D: -; DNA: TGTGCCAGCGGCGGGGTAGTTTTAAATGAGCAGTTCTTC; CDR3: CASGGVVLNEQFF
size: -; J: TRBJ1-1; V: TRBV2; D: -; DNA: TGTGCCAGCAATAGGGACCTCGGAACTGAAGCTTTCTTT; CDR3: CASNRDLGTEAFF
size: -; J: TRBJ1-1; V: TRBV9; D: -; DNA: TGTGCCAGCAGCGTACGGGTCGCCGACACTGAAGCTTTCTTT; CDR3: CASSVRVADTEAFF
size: once; J: TRBJ1-3; V: TRBV2; D: -; DNA: TGTGCCAGTACGGCAGCGGTGCGGAAAAGCACCATATATTTT; CDR3: CASTAAVRKSTIYF
size: -; J: TRBJ2-3; V: TRBV3-1/TRBV3-2; D: -; DNA: TGTGCCAGCAGCCTGAGGGGGGATACGCAGTATTTT; CDR3: CASSLRGDTQYF
size: -; J: TRBJ1-6; V: TRBV11-2; D: -; DNA: TGTGCCAGCAGCCCACCGTATGCAGGAGATAATTCACCCCTCCACTTT; CDR3: CASSPPYAGDNSPLHF
size: -; J: TRBJ2-1; V: TRBV4-1; D: -; DNA: TGCGCCAGCAGCCAAGCGAATCTTGGGGGGGGCCTGTCGAATGAGCAGTTCTTC; CDR3: CASSQANLGGGLSNEQFF
size: -; J: TRBJ2-3; V: TRBV10-1; D: TRBD1; DNA: TGCGCCAGCAGTGTCCCGGGACAGACGCAGTATTTT; CDR3: CASSVPGQTQYF
size: -; J: TRBJ2-3; V: TRBV7-2; D: TRBD2; DNA: TGTGCCAGCAGCTTGGTGGTCGGCGGGGGTTTTGCAGATACGCAGTATTTT; CDR3: CASSLVVGGGFADTQYF
size: once; J: TRBJ2-1; V: TRBV2; D: TRBD2; DNA: TGTGCCAGCAGCCTAACCAGCGGGGGTTGGAATGAGCAGTTCTTC; CDR3: CASSLTSGGWNEQFF
size: -; J: TRBJ1-1; V: TRBV7-9; D: -; DNA: TGTGCCAGCAGCTTCTCTTGGACGCATGCTGAAGCTTTCTTT; CDR3: CASSFSWTHAEAFF
size: -; J: TRBJ1-1; V: TRBV7-9; D: -; DNA: TGTGCCAGCAGCTTAGGAGGGGGAGGCACTGAAGCTTTCTTT; CDR3: CASSLGGGGTEAFF
size: once; J: TRBJ2-1; V: TRBV9; D: TRBD2; DNA: TGTGCCAGCAGCGCCGGGACTAGCGTTTTTGAGCAGTTCTTC; CDR3: CASSAGTSVFEQFF
size: -; J: TRBJ2-7; V: TRBV5-1; D: -; DNA: TGCGCCAGCAGCTTGGACAGGGACAACGAGCAGTACTTC; CDR3: CASSLDRDNEQYF
size: -; J: TRBJ1-3; V: TRBV9; D: TRBD1; DNA: TGTGCCAGCAGCGCTAGACAGGGGGCCACCCCAGGAAACACCATATATTTT; CDR3: CASSARQGATPGNTIYF
size: -; J: TRBJ2-2; V: TRBV4-3; D: -; DNA: TGCGCCAGCAGCCAAGATGTGGTTACAGCCTCGGGGGAGCTGTTTTTT; CDR3: CASSQDVVTASGELFF
size: -; J: TRBJ1-2; V: TRBV2; D: -; DNA: TGTGCCAGCAGTGAAGGCGGGGATGGCTACACCTTC; CDR3: CASSEGGDGYTF
size: -; J: TRBJ2-1; V: TRBV30; D: TRBD2; DNA: TGTGCCTGGAGTAGCGGGGGCTACAATGAGCAGTTCTTC; CDR3: CAWSSGGYNEQFF
size: -; J: TRBJ1-1; V: TRBV6-2/TRBV6-3; D: -; DNA: TGTGCCAGCAGTTACAAAGCCGACACGGATGAAGCTTTCTTT; CDR3: CASSYKADTDEAFF
size: -; J: TRBJ2-5; V: TRBV5-1; D: -; DNA: TGCGCCAGCAGCTTACTAACCGAAGAGACCCAGTACTTC; CDR3: CASSLLTEETQYF
size: -; J: TRBJ2-7; V: TRBV7-2; D: -; DNA: TGTGCCAGCAGCTCTTCTGGGACCGAGCAGTACTTC; CDR3: CASSSSGTEQYF
size: -; J: TRBJ1-3; V: TRBV3-1/TRBV3-2; D: -; DNA: TGTGCCAGCAGCCAAGATTCAGCCCGAAGAAACACCATATATTTT; CDR3: CASSQDSARRNTIYF
size: -; J: TRBJ1-2; V: TRBV5-5; D: TRBD1; DNA: TGTGCCAGCAGCTTGTTTTCCGGGACAGAGGATTATGGCTACACCTTC; CDR3: CASSLFSGTEDYGYTF
size: -; J: TRBJ1-6; V: TRBV15; D: -; DNA: TGTGCCACCAGCAGAGTAAGGGTATCGAATTCACCCCTCCACTTT; CDR3: CATSRVRVSNSPLHF
size: -; J: TRBJ2-7; V: TRBV5-5; D: TRBD1; DNA: TGTGCCAGCAGCTTGATTAGGGGGCCCAGCTCCTACGAGCAGTACTTC; CDR3: CASSLIRGPSSYEQYF
size: -; J: TRBJ1-6; V: TRBV11-2; D: -; DNA: TGTGCCAGCCACAGGGTTGGCAATTCACCCCTCCACTTT; CDR3: CASHRVGNSPLHF
size: once; J: TRBJ2-2; V: TRBV10-1; D: -; DNA: TGCGCCAGCAGTGTCGGGACAACGAACACCGGGGAGCTGTTTTTT; CDR3: CASSVGTTNTGELFF
size: -; J: TRBJ1-1; V: TRBV7-9; D: -; DNA: TGTGCCAGCAGCTTCACCGGGACTGAAGCTTTCTTT; CDR3: CASSFTGTEAFF
size: -; J: TRBJ2-3; V: TRBV6-4; D: -; DNA: TGTGCCAGCAAAAGGGACATAGCCACAGATACGCAGTATTTT; CDR3: CASKRDIATDTQYF
size: -; J: TRBJ1-5; V: TRBV6-7; D: TRBD1; DNA: TGTGCCAGCAGCAGGGGGTTCGATCAGCCCCAGCATTTT; CDR3: CASSRGFDQPQHF
size: -; J: TRBJ1-6; V: TRBV19; D: -; DNA: TGTGCCACCTCACCCAGGGGCGGTTCACCCCTCCACTTT; CDR3: CATSPRGGSPLHF
size: -; J: TRBJ1-1; V: TRBV12-5; D: -; DNA: TGTGCTAGTGGTTTCTCCGGCGGCGGGTTATCGCCTTTCTTT; CDR3: CASGFSGGGLSPFF
size: -; J: TRBJ2-1; V: TRBV25-1; D: TRBD1; DNA: TGTGCCAGCATGGGGACAGGGGTCAATGAGCAGTTCTTC; CDR3: CASMGTGVNEQFF
size: once; J: TRBJ2-3; V: TRBV4-1; D: -; DNA: TGCGCCAGCAGCCAAGGGATGGCGGGCGGTGGTATAGATACGCAGTATTTT; CDR3: CASSQGMAGGGIDTQYF
size: -; J: TRBJ2-1; V: TRBV10-1; D: TRBD1; DNA: TGCGCCAGCAGTCACACAGGGGATGAGCAGTTCTTC; CDR3: CASSHTGDEQFF
size: -; J: TRBJ2-3; V: TRBV7-2; D: -; DNA: TGTGCCAGCAGCTCTAAGGGGTGGGCGCAGTATTTT; CDR3: CASSSKGWAQYF
size: -; J: TRBJ1-2; V: TRBV29-1; D: -; DNA: TGCAGCGTTGAAGATCACGAGGAGGGGTATGGCTACACCTTC; CDR3: CSVEDHEEGYGYTF
size: -; J: TRBJ2-7; V: TRBV18; D: -; DNA: TGTGCCAGCTCCCCAGGGGGGGGACGGGGCGAGCAGTACTTC; CDR3: CASSPGGGRGEQYF
size: -; J: TRBJ1-2; V: TRBV10-2; D: TRBD1; DNA: TGCGCCAGCAGTGTGGGGGCAGGGGGCAGCTATGGCTACACCTTC; CDR3: CASSVGAGGSYGYTF
size: -; J: TRBJ2-7; V: TRBV6-1; D: -; DNA: TGTGCCAGCAGTGATTACTACGCCTGGGACACGACCTACGAGCAGTACTTC; CDR3: CASSDYYAWDTTYEQYF
size: -; J: TRBJ2-5; V: TRBV6-5; D: -; DNA: TGTGCCAGCAGTCCACGGCGTTTGGAGACCCAGTACTTC; CDR3: CASSPRRLETQYF
size: -; J: TRBJ2-1; V: TRBV3-1/TRBV3-2; D: TRBD2; DNA: TGTGCCAGCAGCCAGACTAGCGGGGGGTTTCATGAGCAGTTCTTC; CDR3: CASSQTSGGFHEQFF
size: -; J: TRBJ1-4; V: TRBV5-4; D: -; DNA: TGTGCCAGCACCCGGGACCCAGCGTATGAAAAACTGTTTTTT; CDR3: CASTRDPAYEKLFF
size: -; J: TRBJ1-5; V: TRBV18; D: -; DNA: TGTGCCAGCTCACCATTTGACAGCGGCAATCAGCCCCAGCATTTT; CDR3: CASSPFDSGNQPQHF
size: -; J: TRBJ1-1; V: TRBV7-9; D: -; DNA: TGTGCCAGCAGCCTGGCAGGGAACACTGAAGCTTTCTTT; CDR3: CASSLAGNTEAFF
size: -; J: TRBJ2-7; V: TRBV4-3; D: -; DNA: TGCGCCAGCAGCCAACAGTTGAGAGGGCCCGTCGAGCAGTACTTC; CDR3: CASSQQLRGPVEQYF
size: -; J: TRBJ2-5; V: TRBV24-1; D: -; DNA: TGTGCCACCAGTTCGTGGGGAGAGACCCAGTACTTC; CDR3: CATSSWGETQYF